This T cell receptor beta chain was sequenced for a study of shared clonotypes between healthy human individuals. This clone was recorded a few times. What it recognizes is unknown. Authors' data handling: Filtering differed since immunoSEQ provided only junctions, with no quality scores. The protocol was immunoSEQ multiplex PCR, while the TCRdb copy is restricted to in-frame clones and leaves out a portion. The DNA gave D and trimming, while V, J and clone size come from that table. The sample includes over a million clones, about 75% of them seen just once. The V end was cut by 7 bases, the J end by 0 bases, with 29 bases between. Germline V gives CDR1 SGDLS, CDR2 YYNGEE. CDR3 length equals 19 residues. A split of CD4+ cells into CD45RA+ naive and CD45RA-negative memory subsets was performed. The study, taken as a whole, reports: A reduction in generation probabilities was seen for non-shared clonotypes relative to those shared by all four donors. Clonotype sharing among the donors was expected to vary with sequencing depth.

Material: memory CD4+ T cells sorted from blood. Subset given: CD45RA-negative fraction. The sequence was collected from a man aged 18 to 29 in good health. The chain couples TRBV9 to TRBJ2-7, with D maybe TRBD2 (6 bases). The CDR3 DNA follows: TGTGCCAGCTCCGCCGGGCCACAGAGTACGGGAGCCAACTCCTACGAGCAGTACTTC. Its protein product is CASSAGPQSTGANSYEQYF.